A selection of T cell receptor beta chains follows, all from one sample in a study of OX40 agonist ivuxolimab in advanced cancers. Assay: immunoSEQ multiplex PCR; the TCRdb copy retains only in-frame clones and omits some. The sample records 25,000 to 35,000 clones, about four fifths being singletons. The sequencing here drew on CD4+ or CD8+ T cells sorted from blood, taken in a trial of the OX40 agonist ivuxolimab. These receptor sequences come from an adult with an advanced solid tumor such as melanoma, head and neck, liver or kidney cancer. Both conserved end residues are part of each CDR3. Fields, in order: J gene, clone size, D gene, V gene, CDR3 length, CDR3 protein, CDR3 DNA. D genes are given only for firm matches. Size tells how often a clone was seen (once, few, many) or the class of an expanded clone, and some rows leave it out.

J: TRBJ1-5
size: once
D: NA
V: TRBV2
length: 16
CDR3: CASSDLSARSNQPQHF
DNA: TGTGCCAGCAGTGATCTTTCGGCCCGCAGCAATCAGCCCCAGCATTTT

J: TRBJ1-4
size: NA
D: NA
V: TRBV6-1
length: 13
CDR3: CASRGPAGEKLFF
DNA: TGTGCCAGCAGAGGGCCGGCGGGAGAAAAACTGTTTTTT

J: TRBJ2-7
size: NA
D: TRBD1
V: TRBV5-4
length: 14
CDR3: CASTPGRGTYEQYF
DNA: TGTGCCAGCACCCCTGGCAGGGGGACCTACGAGCAGTACTTC

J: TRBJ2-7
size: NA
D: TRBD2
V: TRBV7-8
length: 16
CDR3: CASTLETSGRSAEQYF
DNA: TGTGCCAGCACCCTCGAGACTAGCGGGAGGTCTGCCGAGCAGTACTTC

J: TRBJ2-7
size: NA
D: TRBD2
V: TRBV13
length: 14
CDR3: CASSLSGRAYEQYF
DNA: TGTGCCAGCAGCTTAAGCGGGAGGGCCTACGAGCAGTACTTC

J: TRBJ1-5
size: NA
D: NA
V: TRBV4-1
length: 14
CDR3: CASSQDEDNQPQHF
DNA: TGCGCCAGCAGCCAAGATGAGGACAATCAGCCCCAGCATTTT

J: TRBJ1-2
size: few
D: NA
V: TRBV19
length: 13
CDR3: CASSYSRNYGYTF
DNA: TGTGCCAGTAGTTATAGCAGGAACTATGGCTACACCTTC

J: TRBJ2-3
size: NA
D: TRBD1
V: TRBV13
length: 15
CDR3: CASSSGTGGPDTQYF
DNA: TGTGCCAGCAGCTCCGGGACAGGGGGCCCAGATACGCAGTATTTT

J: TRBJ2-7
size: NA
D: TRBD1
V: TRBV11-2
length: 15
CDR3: CASSSTGGSPYEQYF
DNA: TGTGCCAGCAGCTCGACAGGGGGTTCTCCCTACGAGCAGTACTTC

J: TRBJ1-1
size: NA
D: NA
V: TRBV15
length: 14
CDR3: CATSSRLDRREAFF
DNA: TGTGCCACCAGCAGTCGATTAGATAGGCGGGAAGCTTTCTTT

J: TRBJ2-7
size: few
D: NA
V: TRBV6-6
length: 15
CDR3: CASSYSRSSRYEQYF
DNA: TGTGCCAGCAGTTACTCGAGAAGTTCACGCTACGAGCAGTACTTC

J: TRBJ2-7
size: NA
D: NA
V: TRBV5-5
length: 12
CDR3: CASSLSAYEQYF
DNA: TGTGCCAGCAGCTTGAGCGCGTACGAGCAGTACTTC

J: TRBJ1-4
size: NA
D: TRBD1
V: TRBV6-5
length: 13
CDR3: CASQDRGNEKLFF
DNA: TGTGCCAGCCAGGACAGGGGGAATGAAAAACTGTTTTTT

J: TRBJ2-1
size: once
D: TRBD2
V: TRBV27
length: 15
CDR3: CASKAGLADHNEQFF
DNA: TGTGCCAGCAAGGCGGGACTAGCGGACCACAATGAGCAGTTCTTC

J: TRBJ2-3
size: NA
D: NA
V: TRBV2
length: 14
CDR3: CASSEEANTDTQYF
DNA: TGTGCCAGCAGTGAGGAGGCGAACACAGATACGCAGTATTTT

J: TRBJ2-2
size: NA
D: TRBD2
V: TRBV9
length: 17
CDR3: CASSPWVGLAGTGELFF
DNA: TGTGCCAGCAGCCCTTGGGTAGGACTAGCGGGAACCGGGGAGCTGTTTTTT

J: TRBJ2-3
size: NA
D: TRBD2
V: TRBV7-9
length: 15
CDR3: CASSALGGFLDTQYF
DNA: TGTGCCAGCAGCGCCCTGGGGGGGTTCTTAGATACGCAGTATTTT

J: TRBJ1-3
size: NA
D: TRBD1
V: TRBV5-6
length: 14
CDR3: CASSFGTAGNTIYF
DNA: TGTGCCAGCAGCTTCGGGACAGCTGGAAACACCATATATTTT

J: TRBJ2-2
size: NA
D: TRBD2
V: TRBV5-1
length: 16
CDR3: CASMSGRAGGTGELFF
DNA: TGCGCCAGCATGAGCGGGAGGGCCGGGGGCACCGGGGAGCTGTTTTTT

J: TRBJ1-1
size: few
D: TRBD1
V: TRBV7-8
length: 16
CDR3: CASSHGDRGPNTEAFF
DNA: TGTGCCAGCAGCCACGGGGACAGGGGGCCGAACACTGAAGCTTTCTTT

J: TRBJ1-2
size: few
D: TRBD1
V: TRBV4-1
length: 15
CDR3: CASSLDRGYSDGYTF
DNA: TGCGCCAGCAGCCTCGACAGGGGCTACAGTGATGGCTACACCTTC

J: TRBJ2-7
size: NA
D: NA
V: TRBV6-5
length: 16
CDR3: CASSYSTAGHSYEQYF
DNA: TGTGCCAGCAGTTACTCGACCGCGGGACACTCCTACGAGCAGTACTTC

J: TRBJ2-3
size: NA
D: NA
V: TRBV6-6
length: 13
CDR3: CASSDSVTDTQYF
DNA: TGTGCCAGCAGTGACTCAGTCACAGATACGCAGTATTTT

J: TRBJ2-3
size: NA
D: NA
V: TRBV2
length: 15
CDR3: CASSEAEDDQGTQYF
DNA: TGTGCCAGCAGTGAAGCGGAGGACGATCAAGGGACGCAGTATTTT

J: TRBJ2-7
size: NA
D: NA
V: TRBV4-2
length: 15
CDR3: CASSHRDTSGYEQYF
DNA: TGTGCCAGCAGCCACCGGGACACCTCAGGGTACGAGCAGTACTTC

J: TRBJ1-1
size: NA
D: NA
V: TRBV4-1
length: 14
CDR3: CASSQVTDKLEAFF
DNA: TGCGCCAGCAGCCAAGTAACAGATAAGCTTGAAGCTTTCTTT

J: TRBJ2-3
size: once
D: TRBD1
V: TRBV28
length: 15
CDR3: CASSLGQGDTDTQYF
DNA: TGTGCCAGCAGTTTAGGACAGGGGGACACAGATACGCAGTATTTT

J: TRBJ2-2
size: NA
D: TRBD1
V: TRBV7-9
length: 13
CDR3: CASRRQGYGELFF
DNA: TGTGCCAGCAGACGACAGGGGTACGGGGAGCTGTTTTTT

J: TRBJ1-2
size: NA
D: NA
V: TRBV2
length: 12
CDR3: CASSVGARGYTF
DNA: TGTGCCAGCAGTGTAGGGGCCAGGGGCTACACCTTC

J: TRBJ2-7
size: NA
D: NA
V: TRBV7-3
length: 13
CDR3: CASSVGGGYEQYF
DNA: TGTGCCAGCAGCGTCGGGGGAGGTTACGAGCAGTACTTC

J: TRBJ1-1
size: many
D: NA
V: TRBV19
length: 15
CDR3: CASSISSVMNTEAFF
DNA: TGTGCCAGTAGTATTAGTTCCGTTATGAACACTGAAGCTTTCTTT

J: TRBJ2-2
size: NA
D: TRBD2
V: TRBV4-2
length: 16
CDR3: CASRNAASGSSGELFF
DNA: TGTGCCAGCAGAAACGCGGCTAGCGGGAGTTCCGGGGAGCTGTTTTTT

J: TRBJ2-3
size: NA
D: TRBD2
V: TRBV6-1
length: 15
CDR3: CASSGLAGGTDTQYF
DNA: TGTGCCAGCAGTGGACTAGCGGGGGGCACAGATACGCAGTATTTT

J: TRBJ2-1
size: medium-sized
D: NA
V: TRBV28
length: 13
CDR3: CASSFAGYNEQFF
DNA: TGTGCCAGCAGTTTCGCGGGGTACAATGAGCAGTTCTTC

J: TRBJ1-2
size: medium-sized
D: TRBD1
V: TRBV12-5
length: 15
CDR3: CASGLGTGIFYGYTF
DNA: TGTGCTAGTGGTTTGGGGACAGGGATCTTCTATGGCTACACCTTC

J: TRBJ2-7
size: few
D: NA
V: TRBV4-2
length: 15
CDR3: CASSQEGGTLYEQYF
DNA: TGTGCCAGCAGCCAAGAAGGTGGGACTCTTTACGAGCAGTACTTC

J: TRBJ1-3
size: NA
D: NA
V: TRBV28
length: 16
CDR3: CASSFKHSSSGNTIYF
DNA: TGTGCCAGCAGTTTTAAGCACAGCTCTTCTGGAAACACCATATATTTT

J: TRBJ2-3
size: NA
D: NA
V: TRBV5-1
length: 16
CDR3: CASSFHGVTRSDTQYF
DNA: TGCGCCAGCAGCTTCCACGGGGTAACCCGGTCAGATACGCAGTATTTT

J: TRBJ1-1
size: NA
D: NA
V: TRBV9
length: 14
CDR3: CASSVEGSVTEAFF
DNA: TGTGCCAGCAGCGTAGAGGGGAGCGTCACTGAAGCTTTCTTT

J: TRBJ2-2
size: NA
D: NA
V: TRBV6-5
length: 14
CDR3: CASSWDQDTGELFF
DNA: TGTGCCAGCTCTTGGGACCAGGACACCGGGGAGCTGTTTTTT

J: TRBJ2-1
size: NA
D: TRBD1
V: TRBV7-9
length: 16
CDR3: CASSVHRDRDYNEQFF
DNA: TGTGCCAGCAGCGTACACCGGGACAGGGACTACAATGAGCAGTTCTTC

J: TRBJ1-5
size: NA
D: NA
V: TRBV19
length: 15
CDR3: CASSIGRVGNQPQHF
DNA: TGTGCCAGTAGTATAGGAAGGGTTGGCAATCAGCCCCAGCATTTT

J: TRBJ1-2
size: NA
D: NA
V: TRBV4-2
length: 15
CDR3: CASSQKATDPYGYTF
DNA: TGTGCCAGCAGCCAAAAGGCGACAGACCCCTATGGCTACACCTTC

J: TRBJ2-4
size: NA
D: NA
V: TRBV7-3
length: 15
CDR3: CASSLTVEKYDIQYF
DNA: TGTGCCAGCAGCTTAACAGTAGAAAAGTATGACATTCAGTACTTC

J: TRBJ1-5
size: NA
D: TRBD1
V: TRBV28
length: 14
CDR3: CATVQGSSNQPQHF
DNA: TGTGCCACCGTACAGGGGTCTAGCAATCAGCCCCAGCATTTT

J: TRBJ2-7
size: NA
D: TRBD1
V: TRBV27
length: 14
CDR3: CASSLTGGSYEQYF
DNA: TGTGCCAGCAGTTTGACAGGGGGCTCCTACGAGCAGTACTTC

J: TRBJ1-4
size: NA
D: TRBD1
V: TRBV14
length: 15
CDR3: CASSHWDRRNEKLFF
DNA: TGTGCCAGCAGCCACTGGGACAGACGTAATGAAAAACTGTTTTTT

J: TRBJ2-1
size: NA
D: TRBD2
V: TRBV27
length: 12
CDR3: CASREGGNEQFF
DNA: TGTGCCAGCAGAGAGGGAGGGAATGAGCAGTTCTTC

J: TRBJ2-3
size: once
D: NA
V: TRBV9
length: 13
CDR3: CASSVVPTDTQYF
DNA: TGTGCCAGCAGCGTAGTCCCAACAGATACGCAGTATTTT

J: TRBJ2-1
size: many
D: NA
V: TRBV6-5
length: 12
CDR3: CASSSLGNEQFF
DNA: TGTGCCAGCAGTTCCCTGGGGAATGAGCAGTTCTTC

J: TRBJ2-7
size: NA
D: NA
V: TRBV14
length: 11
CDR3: CASSLGYEQYF
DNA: TGTGCCAGCAGCCTCGGGTACGAGCAGTACTTC

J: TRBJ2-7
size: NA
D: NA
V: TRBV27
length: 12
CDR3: CASSPDLYEQYF
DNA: TGTGCCAGCAGTCCCGACCTGTACGAGCAGTACTTC

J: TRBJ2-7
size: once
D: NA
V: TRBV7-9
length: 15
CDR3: CASSFGGGAPYEQYF
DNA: TGTGCCAGCAGCTTTGGAGGAGGGGCCCCCTACGAGCAGTACTTC

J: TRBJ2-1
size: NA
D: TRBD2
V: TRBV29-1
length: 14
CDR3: CSVEVGGGATEQFF
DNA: TGCAGCGTTGAAGTGGGCGGGGGGGCGACTGAGCAGTTCTTC

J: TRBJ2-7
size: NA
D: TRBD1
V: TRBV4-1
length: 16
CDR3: CASSQAGTAFSYEQYF
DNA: TGCGCCAGCAGCCAAGCCGGGACAGCCTTTTCCTACGAGCAGTACTTC

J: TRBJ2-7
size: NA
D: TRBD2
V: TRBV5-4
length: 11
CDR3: CASSQAKGLLF
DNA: TGTGCCAGCAGCCAGGCGAAGGGACTATTATTC

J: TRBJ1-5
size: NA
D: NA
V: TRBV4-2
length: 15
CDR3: CASSQDFYTYQPQHF
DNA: TGTGCCAGCAGCCAAGATTTCTACACCTATCAGCCCCAGCATTTT

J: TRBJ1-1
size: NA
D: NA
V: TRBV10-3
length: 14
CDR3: CAIRVGPMNTEAFF
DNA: TGTGCCATCAGGGTAGGACCGATGAACACTGAAGCTTTCTTT

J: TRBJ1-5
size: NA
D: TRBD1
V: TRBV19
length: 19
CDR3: CASTSRGQGALFGNQPQHF
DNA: TGTGCCAGTACAAGCCGTGGACAGGGGGCGCTTTTTGGCAATCAGCCCCAGCATTTT